This is a list of T cell receptor beta chains from one sample in a study of blood T cell repertoires in COVID-19. Generated by immunoSEQ multiplex PCR, the TCRdb table keeps only in-frame clones and is missing some. The sample has fewer than 500,000 clones, around 90% seen once. The sequencing sample was made of PBMCs or T cells enriched from blood (not recorded which). The source is a woman between 18 and 29 years old who had recovered from COVID-19. CDR3s leave out the opening cysteine and the closing phenylalanine or tryptophan. The order of the fields is D gene, V gene, J gene, CDR3 length, clone size, CDR3 protein. A D gene is named only where the DNA matches it firmly. Expanded clones get a size class; other rows say once, few or many, or leave the size out.

d_gene: -; v_gene: TRBV6-1; j_gene: TRBJ2-1; len: 12; abundance: few; CDR3aa: ASSEPSTGTEQF
d_gene: -; v_gene: TRBV2; j_gene: TRBJ2-6; len: 13; abundance: -; CDR3aa: ASRPVSSGANVLT
d_gene: TRBD2; v_gene: TRBV28; j_gene: TRBJ2-1; len: 13; abundance: -; CDR3aa: ASSYSGGSYNEQF
d_gene: -; v_gene: TRBV15; j_gene: TRBJ1-2; len: 12; abundance: -; CDR3aa: ATSKFAGDYGYT
d_gene: TRBD1; v_gene: TRBV28; j_gene: TRBJ1-1; len: 12; abundance: -; CDR3aa: ASSPQGARTEAF
d_gene: -; v_gene: TRBV18; j_gene: TRBJ2-3; len: 12; abundance: -; CDR3aa: ASSPPSTTDTQY
d_gene: TRBD2; v_gene: TRBV19; j_gene: TRBJ2-1; len: 12; abundance: -; CDR3aa: ASRRTSYTDEQF
d_gene: TRBD1; v_gene: TRBV19; j_gene: TRBJ1-5; len: 13; abundance: -; CDR3aa: ASTTGGQLNQPQH
d_gene: TRBD1; v_gene: TRBV12-3/TRBV12-4; j_gene: TRBJ1-2; len: 11; abundance: -; CDR3aa: ASSSGQGRGYT
d_gene: -; v_gene: TRBV7-9; j_gene: TRBJ1-4; len: 10; abundance: -; CDR3aa: ASSLAGGNLF
d_gene: -; v_gene: TRBV3-1/TRBV3-2; j_gene: TRBJ1-2; len: 13; abundance: -; CDR3aa: ASSQENPRRGGYT
d_gene: -; v_gene: TRBV29-1; j_gene: TRBJ1-6; len: 11; abundance: -; CDR3aa: SALESPGSPLH
d_gene: -; v_gene: TRBV23-1; j_gene: TRBJ1-1; len: 10; abundance: -; CDR3aa: ASSQVRGEAF
d_gene: -; v_gene: TRBV5-1; j_gene: TRBJ2-5; len: 13; abundance: -; CDR3aa: ASSLEGREWETQY
d_gene: -; v_gene: TRBV11-2; j_gene: TRBJ2-1; len: 11; abundance: -; CDR3aa: ASSLTRINEQF
d_gene: -; v_gene: TRBV5-1; j_gene: TRBJ1-5; len: 13; abundance: -; CDR3aa: ASSLVGGSNQPQH
d_gene: TRBD1; v_gene: TRBV10-3; j_gene: TRBJ1-4; len: 9; abundance: -; CDR3aa: ASRTGEKLF
d_gene: TRBD1; v_gene: TRBV24-1; j_gene: TRBJ2-1; len: 12; abundance: few; CDR3aa: ATSDRTGGNEQF
d_gene: TRBD1; v_gene: TRBV5-1; j_gene: TRBJ2-1; len: 14; abundance: -; CDR3aa: ASSLAGDSLYNEQF
d_gene: -; v_gene: TRBV19; j_gene: TRBJ1-5; len: 12; abundance: -; CDR3aa: ASSRTAINQPQH
d_gene: -; v_gene: TRBV3-1/TRBV3-2; j_gene: TRBJ1-3; len: 14; abundance: -; CDR3aa: ASSQDWGGLGNTIY
d_gene: -; v_gene: TRBV14; j_gene: TRBJ2-7; len: 11; abundance: -; CDR3aa: ASSQGQDYEQY
d_gene: TRBD1; v_gene: TRBV5-4; j_gene: TRBJ2-3; len: 14; abundance: -; CDR3aa: ASSLGQGASWDTQY
d_gene: TRBD1; v_gene: TRBV30; j_gene: TRBJ2-7; len: 9; abundance: -; CDR3aa: ASMDRGQQY
d_gene: TRBD1; v_gene: TRBV28; j_gene: TRBJ1-2; len: 13; abundance: -; CDR3aa: ASGINRDRINGYT
d_gene: TRBD1; v_gene: TRBV5-1; j_gene: TRBJ1-2; len: 16; abundance: -; CDR3aa: ASSSYPPGQGADYGYT
d_gene: TRBD2; v_gene: TRBV7-9; j_gene: TRBJ2-4; len: 15; abundance: -; CDR3aa: ASSLPPLSGGGNIQY
d_gene: -; v_gene: TRBV7-9; j_gene: TRBJ1-3; len: 14; abundance: -; CDR3aa: ASSPGPSRGGNTIY
d_gene: TRBD1; v_gene: TRBV27; j_gene: TRBJ2-7; len: 12; abundance: -; CDR3aa: ASSLHDRAYEQY
d_gene: -; v_gene: TRBV9; j_gene: TRBJ1-2; len: 10; abundance: -; CDR3aa: ASSVDEGGYT
d_gene: -; v_gene: TRBV6-5; j_gene: TRBJ2-7; len: 11; abundance: -; CDR3aa: ASRGTTDYEQY
d_gene: -; v_gene: TRBV3-1/TRBV3-2; j_gene: TRBJ2-3; len: 9; abundance: -; CDR3aa: ASSQYGTQY
d_gene: -; v_gene: TRBV19; j_gene: TRBJ2-7; len: 12; abundance: -; CDR3aa: ASKPRLDSYEQY
d_gene: -; v_gene: TRBV10-2; j_gene: TRBJ2-7; len: 12; abundance: once; CDR3aa: ASSEGDTTYEQY
d_gene: TRBD2; v_gene: TRBV19; j_gene: TRBJ2-5; len: 13; abundance: -; CDR3aa: ASSPQRGGGETQY
d_gene: -; v_gene: TRBV19; j_gene: TRBJ2-2; len: 11; abundance: -; CDR3aa: ASSHGLSGELF
d_gene: -; v_gene: TRBV20-1; j_gene: TRBJ1-1; len: 9; abundance: -; CDR3aa: SAYINTEAF
d_gene: TRBD1; v_gene: TRBV6-5; j_gene: TRBJ1-2; len: 13; abundance: once; CDR3aa: ASSSRPTGNYGYT
d_gene: -; v_gene: TRBV6-5; j_gene: TRBJ1-3; len: 10; abundance: once; CDR3aa: ASTPTGNTIY
d_gene: TRBD2; v_gene: TRBV4-2; j_gene: TRBJ2-7; len: 14; abundance: -; CDR3aa: ASSHLLTSGLYEQY
d_gene: TRBD1; v_gene: TRBV5-6; j_gene: TRBJ1-2; len: 13; abundance: -; CDR3aa: ASSLGGGGRYGYT
d_gene: -; v_gene: TRBV5-5; j_gene: TRBJ1-2; len: 14; abundance: -; CDR3aa: ASSLVSGSPNYGYT
d_gene: -; v_gene: TRBV7-9; j_gene: TRBJ1-3; len: 11; abundance: -; CDR3aa: ASSLSEGNTIY
d_gene: -; v_gene: TRBV4-1; j_gene: TRBJ1-2; len: 12; abundance: once; CDR3aa: ASSQDPGYFGYT
d_gene: -; v_gene: TRBV6-5; j_gene: TRBJ2-2; len: 12; abundance: once; CDR3aa: ASSYLQEGGELF
d_gene: TRBD2; v_gene: TRBV3-1/TRBV3-2; j_gene: TRBJ2-1; len: 13; abundance: once; CDR3aa: ASSQGAGGNNEQF
d_gene: -; v_gene: TRBV6-1; j_gene: TRBJ1-6; len: 15; abundance: -; CDR3aa: ASSDVLGAGDNSPLH
d_gene: TRBD1; v_gene: TRBV28; j_gene: TRBJ1-6; len: 13; abundance: -; CDR3aa: ASSSGGSYNSPLH
d_gene: TRBD1; v_gene: TRBV30; j_gene: TRBJ1-1; len: 10; abundance: -; CDR3aa: AWNRGFTEAF
d_gene: TRBD2; v_gene: TRBV7-8; j_gene: TRBJ2-1; len: 15; abundance: -; CDR3aa: ASSLERGLHSYNEQF
d_gene: TRBD1; v_gene: TRBV9; j_gene: TRBJ1-3; len: 13; abundance: -; CDR3aa: ASSSLGQGGNTIY
d_gene: TRBD1; v_gene: TRBV30; j_gene: TRBJ1-4; len: 11; abundance: -; CDR3aa: ASGGLTNEKLF
d_gene: -; v_gene: TRBV7-3; j_gene: TRBJ1-1; len: 13; abundance: -; CDR3aa: ASSLEATMNTEAF
d_gene: -; v_gene: TRBV6-5; j_gene: TRBJ2-2; len: 12; abundance: once; CDR3aa: ASPQGSNTGELF
d_gene: TRBD1; v_gene: TRBV5-4; j_gene: TRBJ2-3; len: 13; abundance: -; CDR3aa: ASSLKRTGPDTQY
d_gene: -; v_gene: TRBV19; j_gene: TRBJ2-1; len: 13; abundance: -; CDR3aa: ASTPRGSSYNEQF
d_gene: TRBD1; v_gene: TRBV9; j_gene: TRBJ2-1; len: 13; abundance: -; CDR3aa: ASGSTGQGEKEQF